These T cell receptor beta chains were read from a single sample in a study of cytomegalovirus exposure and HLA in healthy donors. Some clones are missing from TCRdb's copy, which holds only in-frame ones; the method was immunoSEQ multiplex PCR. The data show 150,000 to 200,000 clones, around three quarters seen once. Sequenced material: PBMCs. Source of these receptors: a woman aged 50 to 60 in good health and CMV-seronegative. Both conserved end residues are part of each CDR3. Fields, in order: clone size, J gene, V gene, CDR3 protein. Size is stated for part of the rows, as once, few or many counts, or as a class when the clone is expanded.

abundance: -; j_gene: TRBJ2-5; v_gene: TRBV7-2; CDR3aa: CASSRQGSGTQYF
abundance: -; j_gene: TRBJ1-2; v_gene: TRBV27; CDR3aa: CATPVPGQGANGYTF
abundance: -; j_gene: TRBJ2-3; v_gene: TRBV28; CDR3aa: CASSSLTIAGDSSTDTQYF
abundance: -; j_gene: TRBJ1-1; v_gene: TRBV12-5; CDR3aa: CASGPDRGRGAFF
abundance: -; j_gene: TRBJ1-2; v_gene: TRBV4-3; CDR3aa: CASSVTGSNYGYTF
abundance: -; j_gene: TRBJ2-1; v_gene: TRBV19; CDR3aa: CASSIVQGAANEQFF
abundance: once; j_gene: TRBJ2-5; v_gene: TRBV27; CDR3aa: CASSSTGGPQETQYF
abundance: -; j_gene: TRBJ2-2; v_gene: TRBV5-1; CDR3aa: CASSPDRGLNTGELFF
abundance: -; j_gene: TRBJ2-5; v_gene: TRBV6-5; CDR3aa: CASSRAGGPKETQYF
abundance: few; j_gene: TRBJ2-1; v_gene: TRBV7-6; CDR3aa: CASSLGSGPYNEQFF
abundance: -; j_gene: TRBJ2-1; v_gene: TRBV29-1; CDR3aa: CSVAGRNNEQFF
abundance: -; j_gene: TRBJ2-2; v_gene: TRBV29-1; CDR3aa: CSAGAGWGGELFF
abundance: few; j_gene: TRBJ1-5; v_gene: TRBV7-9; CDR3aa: CASSLAESNQPQHF
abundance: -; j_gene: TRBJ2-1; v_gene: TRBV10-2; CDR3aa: CASRVAGEGSYNEQFF
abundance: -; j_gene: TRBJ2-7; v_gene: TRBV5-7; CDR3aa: CASSFEQGRSYEQYF
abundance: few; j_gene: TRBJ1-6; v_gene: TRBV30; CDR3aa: CAWSPRDSPLHF
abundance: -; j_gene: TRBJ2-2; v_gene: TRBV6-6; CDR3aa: CASSYSGGVNTGELFF
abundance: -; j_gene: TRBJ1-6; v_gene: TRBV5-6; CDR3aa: CASSPSWAPYNSPLHF
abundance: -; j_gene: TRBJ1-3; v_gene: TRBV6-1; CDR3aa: CAGLKDRGRIYF
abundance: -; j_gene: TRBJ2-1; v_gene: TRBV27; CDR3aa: CASSPGTRRINEQFF
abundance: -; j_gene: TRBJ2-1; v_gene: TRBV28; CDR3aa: CATTLTGNNEQFF
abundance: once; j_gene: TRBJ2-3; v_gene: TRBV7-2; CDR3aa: CASSLGLLTDTQYF
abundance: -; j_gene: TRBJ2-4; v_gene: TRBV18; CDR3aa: CASSPTGTGKYIQYF
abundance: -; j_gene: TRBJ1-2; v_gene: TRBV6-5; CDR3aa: CANHRVGNYGYTF
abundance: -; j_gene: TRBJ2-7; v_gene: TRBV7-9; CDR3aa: CASIGSGRGDYEQYF